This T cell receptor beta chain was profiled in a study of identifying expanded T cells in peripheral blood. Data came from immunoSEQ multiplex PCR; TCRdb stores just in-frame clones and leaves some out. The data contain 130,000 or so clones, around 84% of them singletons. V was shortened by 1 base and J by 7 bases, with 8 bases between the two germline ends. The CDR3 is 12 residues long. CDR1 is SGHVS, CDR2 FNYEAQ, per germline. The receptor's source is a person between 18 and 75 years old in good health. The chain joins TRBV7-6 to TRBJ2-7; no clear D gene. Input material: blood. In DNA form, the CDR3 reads TGTGCCAGCAGCTTAGACCTGGGGGAGCAGTACTTC. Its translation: CASSLDLGEQYF.